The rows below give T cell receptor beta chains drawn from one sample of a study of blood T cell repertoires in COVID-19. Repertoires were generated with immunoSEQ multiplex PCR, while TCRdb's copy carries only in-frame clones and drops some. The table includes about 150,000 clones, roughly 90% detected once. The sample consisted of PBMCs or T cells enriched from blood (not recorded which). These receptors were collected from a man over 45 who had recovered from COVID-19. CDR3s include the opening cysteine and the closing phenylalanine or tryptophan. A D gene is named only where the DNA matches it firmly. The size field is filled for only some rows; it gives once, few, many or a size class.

CASSSVDGSGPGELFF | TGTGCCAGCAGCTCAGTCGACGGAAGCGGCCCCGGGGAGCTGTTTTTT | . | TRBJ2-2 | . | TRBV5-4
CASTSLGGEAFF | TGTGCCAGCACGTCCCTGGGGGGTGAAGCTTTCTTT | . | TRBJ1-1 | . | TRBV27
CASSQDLWLAALYNEQFF | TGTGCCAGCAGCCAAGATCTGTGGCTAGCCGCCCTTTACAATGAGCAGTTCTTC | . | TRBJ2-1 | . | TRBV4-2
CAISDSAPGNFNYGYTF | TGTGCCATCAGTGACTCGGCCCCGGGGAATTTTAACTATGGCTACACCTTC | . | TRBJ1-2 | . | TRBV10-3
CASSRGTASNIQYF | TGTGCCAGCAGTCGGGGGACAGCTTCCAACATTCAGTACTTC | . | TRBJ2-4 | . | TRBV27
CASSPGRRSYNSPLHF | TGTGCCAGCAGCCCAGGGCGCCGGAGCTATAATTCACCCCTCCACTTT | . | TRBJ1-6 | few | TRBV7-6
CASSGDGGVPYEQYF | TGCGCCAGCAGCGGGGACGGGGGGGTCCCCTACGAGCAGTACTTC | TRBD2 | TRBJ2-7 | few | TRBV5-1
CASSMGQIYEQYF | TGTGCCAGTAGTATGGGACAGATCTACGAGCAGTACTTC | TRBD1 | TRBJ2-7 | once | TRBV19
CASSEGSGDNQPQHF | TGTGCCAGCAGCGAGGGTTCGGGGGACAATCAGCCCCAGCATTTT | . | TRBJ1-5 | . | TRBV9
CAIRGTSGNYNEQFF | TGTGCCATCAGGGGGACTAGCGGGAACTACAATGAGCAGTTCTTC | TRBD2 | TRBJ2-1 | . | TRBV10-3
CASRTSGTLGTQYF | TGCGCCAGCAGAACTAGCGGGACGCTCGGGACCCAGTACTTC | TRBD2 | TRBJ2-5 | . | TRBV5-1